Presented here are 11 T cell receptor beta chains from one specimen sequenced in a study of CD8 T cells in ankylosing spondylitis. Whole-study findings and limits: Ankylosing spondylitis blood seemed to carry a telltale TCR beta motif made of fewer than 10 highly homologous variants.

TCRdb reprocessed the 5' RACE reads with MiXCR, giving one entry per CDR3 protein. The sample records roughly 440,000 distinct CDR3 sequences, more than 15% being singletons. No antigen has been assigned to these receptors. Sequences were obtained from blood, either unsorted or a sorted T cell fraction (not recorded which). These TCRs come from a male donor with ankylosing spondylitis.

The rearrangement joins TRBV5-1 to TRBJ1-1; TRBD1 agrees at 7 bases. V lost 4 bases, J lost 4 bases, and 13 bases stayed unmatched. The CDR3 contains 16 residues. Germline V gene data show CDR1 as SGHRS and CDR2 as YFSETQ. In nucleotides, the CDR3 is TGCGCCAGCAGCCAACTCACGGACAGGACGACCACTGAAGCTTTCTTT. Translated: CASSQLTDRTTTEAFF.

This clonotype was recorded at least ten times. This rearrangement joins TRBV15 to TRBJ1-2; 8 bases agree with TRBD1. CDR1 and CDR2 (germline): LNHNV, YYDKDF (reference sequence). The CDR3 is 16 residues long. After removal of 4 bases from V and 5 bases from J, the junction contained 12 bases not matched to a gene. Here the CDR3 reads CATSKGQATRIYGYTF. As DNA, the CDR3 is TGTGCCACCAGCAAGGGACAGGCAACCCGTATTTATGGCTACACCTTC.

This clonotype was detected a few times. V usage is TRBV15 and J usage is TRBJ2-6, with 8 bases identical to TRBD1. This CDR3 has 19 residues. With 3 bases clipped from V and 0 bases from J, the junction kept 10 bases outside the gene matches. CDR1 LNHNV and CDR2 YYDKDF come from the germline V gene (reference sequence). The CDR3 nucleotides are TGTGCCACCAGCAGCGGGATTCCGGGACAGGACTCTGGGGCCAACGTCCTGACTTTC. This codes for CATSSGIPGQDSGANVLTF.

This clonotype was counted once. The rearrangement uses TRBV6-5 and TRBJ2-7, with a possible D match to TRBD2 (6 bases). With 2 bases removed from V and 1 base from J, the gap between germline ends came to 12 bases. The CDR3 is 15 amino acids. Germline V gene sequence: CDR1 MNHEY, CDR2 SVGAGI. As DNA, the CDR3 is TGTGCCAGCAGTTACGCCCCGGGGGAGTCCTACGAGCAGTACTTC. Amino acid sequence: CASSYAPGESYEQYF.

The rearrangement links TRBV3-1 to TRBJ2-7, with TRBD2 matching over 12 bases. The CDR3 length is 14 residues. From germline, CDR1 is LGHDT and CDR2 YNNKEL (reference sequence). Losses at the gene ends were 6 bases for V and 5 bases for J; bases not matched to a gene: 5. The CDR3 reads CASRTSGSPHEQYF. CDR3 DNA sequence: TGTGCCAGCAGGACTAGCGGGAGTCCCCACGAGCAGTACTTC.

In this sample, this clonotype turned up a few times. The CDR3 region is CASSYGLLATAPREQFF. The CDR3, as DNA: TGTGCCAGCAGCTACGGACTACTAGCAACCGCCCCTCGTGAGCAGTTCTTC. V and J are TRBV5-6 and TRBJ2-1, with D tentatively TRBD2 (6 bases). The V gene lost 3 bases and the J gene lost 9 bases, with 25 bases spanning the gap. From germline, CDR1 is SGHDT and CDR2 YYEEEE. The length of the CDR3 is 17 residues.

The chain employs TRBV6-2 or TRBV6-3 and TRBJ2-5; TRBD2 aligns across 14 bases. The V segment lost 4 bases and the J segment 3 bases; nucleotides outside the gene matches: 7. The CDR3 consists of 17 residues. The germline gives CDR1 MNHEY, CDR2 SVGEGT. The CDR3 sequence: CASSWGLAGAGKETQYF. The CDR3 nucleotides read TGTGCCAGCAGTTGGGGACTAGCGGGAGCCGGTAAAGAGACCCAGTACTTC.

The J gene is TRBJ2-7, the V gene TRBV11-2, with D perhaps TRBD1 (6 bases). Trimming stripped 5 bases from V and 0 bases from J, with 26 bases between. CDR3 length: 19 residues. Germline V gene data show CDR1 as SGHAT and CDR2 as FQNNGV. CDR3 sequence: CASSLTLWSQGRTSYEQYF. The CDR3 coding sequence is TGTGCCAGCAGCCTCACTTTATGGTCCCAGGGGCGAACCTCCTACGAGCAGTACTTC. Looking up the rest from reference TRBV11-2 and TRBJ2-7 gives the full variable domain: EAGVAQSPRYKIIEKRQSVAFWCNPISGHATLYWYQQILGQGPKLLIQFQNNGVVDDSQLPKDRFSAERLKGVDSTLKIQPAKLEDSAVYLCASSLTLWSQGRTSYEQYFGPGTRLTVT.

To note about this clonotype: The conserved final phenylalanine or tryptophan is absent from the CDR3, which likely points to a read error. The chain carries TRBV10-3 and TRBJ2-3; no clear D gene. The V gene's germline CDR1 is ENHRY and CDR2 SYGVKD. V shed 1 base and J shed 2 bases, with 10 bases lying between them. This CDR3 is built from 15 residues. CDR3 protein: CAISELSASTDTQYS. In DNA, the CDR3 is TGTGCCATCAGTGAGTTAAGCGCTTCCACAGATACGCAGTATTCT.

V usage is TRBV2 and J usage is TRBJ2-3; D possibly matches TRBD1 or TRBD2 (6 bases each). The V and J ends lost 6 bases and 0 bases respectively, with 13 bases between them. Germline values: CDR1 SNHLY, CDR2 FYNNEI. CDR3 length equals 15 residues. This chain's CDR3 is CASRAQGLSTDTQYF. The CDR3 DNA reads TGTGCCAGCAGGGCACAGGGACTTAGCACAGATACGCAGTATTTT.

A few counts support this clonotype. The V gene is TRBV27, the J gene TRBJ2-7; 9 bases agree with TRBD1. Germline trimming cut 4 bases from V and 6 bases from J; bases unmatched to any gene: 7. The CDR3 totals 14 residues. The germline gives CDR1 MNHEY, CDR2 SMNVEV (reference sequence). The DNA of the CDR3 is TGTGCCAGCAGTTGGGTACAGGGGGCATTCGAGCAGTACTTC. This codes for CASSWVQGAFEQYF.